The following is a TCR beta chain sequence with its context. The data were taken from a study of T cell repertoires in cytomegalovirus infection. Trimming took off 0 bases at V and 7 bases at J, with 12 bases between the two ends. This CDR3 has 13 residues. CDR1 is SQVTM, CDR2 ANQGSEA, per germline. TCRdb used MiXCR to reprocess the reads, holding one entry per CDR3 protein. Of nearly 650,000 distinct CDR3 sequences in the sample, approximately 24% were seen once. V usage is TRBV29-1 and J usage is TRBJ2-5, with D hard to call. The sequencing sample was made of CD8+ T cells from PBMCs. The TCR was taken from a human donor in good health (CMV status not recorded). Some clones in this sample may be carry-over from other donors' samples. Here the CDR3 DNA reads TGCAGCGTTGAAGACACCCAAGTTTGGACCCAGTACTTC. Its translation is CSVEDTQVWTQYF.